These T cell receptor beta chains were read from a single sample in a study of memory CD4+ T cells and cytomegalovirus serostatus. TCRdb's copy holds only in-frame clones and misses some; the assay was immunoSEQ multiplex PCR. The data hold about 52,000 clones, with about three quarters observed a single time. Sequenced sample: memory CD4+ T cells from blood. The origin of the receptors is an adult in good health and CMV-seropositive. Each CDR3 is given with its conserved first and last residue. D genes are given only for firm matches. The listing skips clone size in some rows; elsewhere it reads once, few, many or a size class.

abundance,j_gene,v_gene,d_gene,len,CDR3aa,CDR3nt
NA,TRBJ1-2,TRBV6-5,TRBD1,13,CASRRDSLYGYTF,TGTGCCAGCAGGCGGGACAGCCTCTATGGCTACACCTTC
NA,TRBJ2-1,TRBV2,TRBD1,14,CASSSTGGYNEQFF,TGTGCCAGCTCCTCGACAGGGGGTTACAATGAGCAGTTCTTC
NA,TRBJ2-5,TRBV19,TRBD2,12,CATREGGETQYF,TGTGCCACCCGGGAGGGCGGGGAGACCCAGTACTTC
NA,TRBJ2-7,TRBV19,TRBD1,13,CASSSRDRSEQYF,TGTGCCAGTAGTTCCCGGGACAGAAGCGAGCAGTACTTC
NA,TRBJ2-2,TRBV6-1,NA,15,CASSVGTSYTGELFF,TGTGCCAGCAGTGTTGGGACTTCTTACACCGGGGAGCTGTTTTTT
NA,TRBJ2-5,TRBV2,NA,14,CASSDLRGPETQYF,TGTGCCAGCAGTGATCTTAGAGGGCCCGAGACCCAGTACTTC
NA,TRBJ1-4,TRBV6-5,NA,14,CASSYETMGEKLFF,TGTGCCAGCAGTTACGAGACGATGGGGGAAAAACTGTTTTTT
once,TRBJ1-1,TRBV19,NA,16,CASSPVGQWSNTEAFF,TGTGCCAGTAGTCCCGTCGGACAGTGGTCGAACACTGAAGCTTTCTTT
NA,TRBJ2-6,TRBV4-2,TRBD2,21,CASSQDRGGAQSRSGANVLTF,TGTGCCAGCAGCCAAGATCGGGGAGGGGCACAATCCCGATCTGGGGCCAACGTCCTGACTTTC
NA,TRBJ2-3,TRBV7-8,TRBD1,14,CASSPGGGTDTQYF,TGTGCCAGCAGCCCAGGGGGTGGAACAGATACGCAGTATTTT
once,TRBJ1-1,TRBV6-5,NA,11,CASRDNTEAFF,TGTGCCAGCAGGGACAACACTGAAGCTTTCTTT
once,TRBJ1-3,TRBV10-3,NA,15,CAISESRHPGYTIYF,TGTGCCATCAGTGAGTCTAGACACCCCGGCTACACCATATATTTT
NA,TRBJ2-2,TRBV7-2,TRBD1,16,CASSLPNRGNTGELFF,TGTGCCAGCAGCTTACCGAACAGGGGAAACACCGGGGAGCTGTTTTTT
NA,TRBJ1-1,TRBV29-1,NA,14,CSGKSQPLNTEAFF,TGCAGCGGCAAAAGTCAGCCGTTGAACACTGAAGCTTTCTTT
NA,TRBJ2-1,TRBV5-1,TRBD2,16,CASSPRAGESYNEQFF,TGCGCCAGCAGCCCTAGAGCGGGAGAGTCCTACAATGAGCAGTTCTTC
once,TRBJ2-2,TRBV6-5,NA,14,CASSDPTNTGELFF,TGTGCCAGCAGTGACCCGACGAACACCGGGGAGCTGTTTTTT
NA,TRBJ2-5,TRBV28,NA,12,CASSSPWATQYF,TGTGCCAGCAGTTCCCCCTGGGCGACCCAGTACTTC
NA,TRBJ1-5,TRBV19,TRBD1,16,CASTLGQGNSNQPQHF,TGTGCCAGTACCCTGGGACAGGGGAATAGCAATCAGCCCCAGCATTTT
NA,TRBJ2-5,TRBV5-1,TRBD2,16,CASMGEGRLGQETQYF,TGCGCCAGCATGGGGGAGGGGAGGCTTGGCCAAGAGACCCAGTACTTC
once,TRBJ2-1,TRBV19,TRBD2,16,CASSDRSGSSYNEQFF,TGTGCCAGTAGTGATCGTAGCGGGAGCTCCTACAATGAGCAGTTCTTC
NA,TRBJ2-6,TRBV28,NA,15,CASSLHSSGANVLTF,TGTGCCAGCAGTTTACACAGCTCTGGGGCCAACGTCCTGACTTTC
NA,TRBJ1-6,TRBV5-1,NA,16,CASSRDLIRGNSPLHF,TGCGCCAGCAGCAGGGACCTGATAAGGGGAAATTCACCCCTCCACTTT
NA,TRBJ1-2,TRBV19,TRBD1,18,CASSALPGQSGRGQGYTF,TGTGCCAGTAGTGCCCTTCCGGGACAGTCGGGCCGGGGTCAAGGCTACACCTTC
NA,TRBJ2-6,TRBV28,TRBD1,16,CASGTGFSSGANVLTF,TGTGCCAGTGGGACAGGTTTTTCCTCTGGGGCCAACGTCCTGACTTTC
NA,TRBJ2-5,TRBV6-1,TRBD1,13,CARLDRDQETQYF,TGTGCCAGACTGGACAGGGACCAAGAGACCCAGTACTTC
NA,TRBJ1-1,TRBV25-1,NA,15,CASSDRVNRNTEAFF,TGTGCCAGCAGTGACCGGGTGAATCGAAACACTGAAGCTTTCTTT
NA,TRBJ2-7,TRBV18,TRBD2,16,CASSPPGLAGAVEQYF,TGTGCCAGCTCACCACCGGGACTAGCGGGAGCAGTCGAGCAGTACTTC
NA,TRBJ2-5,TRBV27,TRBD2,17,CASSPIPGLAGAETQYF,TGTGCCAGCAGTCCCATACCCGGACTAGCGGGAGCCGAGACCCAGTACTTC
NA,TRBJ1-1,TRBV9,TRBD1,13,CASSQGAQTEAFF,TGTGCCAGCAGTCAGGGGGCGCAAACTGAAGCTTTCTTT
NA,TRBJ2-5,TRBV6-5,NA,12,CASGGPGETQYF,TGTGCCAGCGGCGGCCCTGGGGAGACCCAGTACTTC
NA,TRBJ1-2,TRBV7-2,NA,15,CASSGTGSGGGGYTF,TGTGCCAGCAGCGGAACAGGGTCCGGGGGTGGTGGCTACACCTTC
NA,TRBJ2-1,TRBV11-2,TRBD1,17,CASSLVGQGAPYNEQFF,TGTGCCAGCAGCTTAGTTGGTCAGGGGGCCCCCTACAATGAGCAGTTCTTC
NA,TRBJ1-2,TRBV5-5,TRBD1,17,CASSPRTGVFLVGGYTF,TGTGCCAGCAGCCCGCGGACAGGGGTGTTTCTAGTCGGTGGCTACACCTTC
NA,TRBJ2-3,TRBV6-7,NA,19,CASSYRETGTRVCTDTQYF,TGTGCCAGCAGTTACAGGGAAACCGGGACTCGGGTCTGCACAGATACGCAGTATTTT
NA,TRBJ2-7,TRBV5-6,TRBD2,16,CASSLRLAGGSYEQYF,TGTGCCAGCAGCCTGAGACTAGCGGGGGGCTCCTACGAGCAGTACTTC
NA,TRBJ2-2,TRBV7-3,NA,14,CASSLDGFTGELFF,TGTGCCAGCAGCTTAGACGGATTCACCGGGGAGCTGTTTTTT
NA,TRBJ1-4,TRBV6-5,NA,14,CASSYSEGLGILFF,TGTGCCAGCAGTTACTCTGAGGGACTGGGAATTCTGTTTTTT
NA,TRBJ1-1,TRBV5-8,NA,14,CASSWGRRNTEAFF,TGTGCCAGCAGCTGGGGGCGCCGGAACACTGAAGCTTTCTTT
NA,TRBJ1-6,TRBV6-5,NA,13,CATGRQADSPLHF,TGTGCCACCGGGAGACAGGCTGATTCACCCCTCCACTTT
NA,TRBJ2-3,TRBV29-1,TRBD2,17,CSVEGEAGGAGTDTQYF,TGCAGCGTTGAAGGAGAGGCGGGAGGGGCGGGCACAGATACGCAGTATTTT
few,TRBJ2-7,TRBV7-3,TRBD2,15,CASSLAGGPSYEQYF,TGTGCCAGCAGCTTAGCGGGAGGGCCCTCCTACGAGCAGTACTTC
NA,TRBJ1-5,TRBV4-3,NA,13,CASSLRVDQPQHF,TGCGCCAGCAGCCTACGGGTGGATCAGCCCCAGCATTTT
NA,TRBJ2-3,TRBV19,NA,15,CASRPGGSSTDTQYF,TGTGCCAGTAGGCCCGGCGGAAGCAGCACAGATACGCAGTATTTT
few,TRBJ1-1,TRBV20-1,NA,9,CSATPEAFF,TGCAGTGCTACTCCAGAAGCTTTCTTT